A single TCR beta chain is shown here with its context. There is no known antigen for this receptor. No qualities accompany the bases; no much larger clone lies one base away. The data were taken from a study of control samples from healthy donors and cancer patients (dated by TCRdb to about 2020). Inclusive of the bounding cysteine and phenylalanine, the CDR3 is 12 residues long. The CDR3 DNA has 36 bases and is translated from base 1. CDR1 LNHDA and CDR2 SQIVND were looked up in the germline V gene (reference sequence). The germline V and J ends show losses of 2 bases and 7 bases respectively, and no gene match explains 1 base of the junction. The protocol used for the library was the immunoSEQ multiplex PCR assay. Imported from immuneACCESS, the table was reduced by TCRdb to in-frame sequences with V and J called. These copies leave out some clones; in studies compared against another copy, an unresolved V gene accounts for under half, and the cause of the remainder is not known. The sample table shows about 31,000 clones, and roughly 94% are seen once. About 6.2% of the sample goes to the ten largest clones.

This clonotype was obtained from a man in his sixties in good health. The chain is made from TRBV19 and TRBJ1-2, with 7 junctional bases fitting TRBD1. Input material: blood. The CDR3 protein: CASSIRQGGYTF. The DNA sequence is given as TGTGCCAGTAGTATAAGACAGGGTGGCTACACCTTC.